The following is a T cell receptor beta chain sequence with its context. Its antigen is as yet unknown. Time point reported: newly diagnosed, previously untreated cHL patient sample. Serving as comparison were PBMCs from newly diagnosed, untreated classical Hodgkin lymphoma, which were sequenced alongside the relapsed/refractory trial patients. Trimming removed 6 bases from V and 7 bases from J; junction bases left unmatched: 6. CDR3 length: 13 residues. Germline CDR1 reads MDHEN; CDR2 reads SYDVKM. Sequencing used immunoSEQ multiplex PCR; TCRdb keeps in-frame clones, though not all of them. The sample records roughly 70,000 clones, more than 85% being singletons. The data are from a study of PD-1 blockade in classical Hodgkin lymphoma. Notes on the study in general: Newly diagnosed patients were reported to exhibit reduced baseline TCR diversity relative to healthy donors. Sources of repertoire differences remain undefined, possibly disease activity or prior therapy.

The V gene is TRBV28, the J gene TRBJ2-4; 7 bases map to TRBD2. This sequence was found in a human donor with classical Hodgkin lymphoma. The sequencing sample was made of peripheral blood mononuclear cells (PBMCs). In DNA, the CDR3 is TGTGCCAGCAGCCTTGGGGGGGTGAACATTCAGTACTTC. Residues: CASSLGGVNIQYF.